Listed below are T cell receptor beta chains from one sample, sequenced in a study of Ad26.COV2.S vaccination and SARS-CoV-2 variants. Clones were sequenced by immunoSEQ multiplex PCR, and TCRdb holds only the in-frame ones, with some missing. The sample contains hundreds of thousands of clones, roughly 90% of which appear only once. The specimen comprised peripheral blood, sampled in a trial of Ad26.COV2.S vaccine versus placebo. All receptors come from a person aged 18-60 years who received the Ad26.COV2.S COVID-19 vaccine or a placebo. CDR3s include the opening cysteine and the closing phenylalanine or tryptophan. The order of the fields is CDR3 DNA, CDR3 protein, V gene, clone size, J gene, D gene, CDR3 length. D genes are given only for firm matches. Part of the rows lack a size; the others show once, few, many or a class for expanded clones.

CDR3nt: TGTGCCAGCAGTTACTCCAGGGGAGGGACCCAGTACTTC
CDR3aa: CASSYSRGGTQYF
v_gene: TRBV6-5
abundance: NA
j_gene: TRBJ2-5
d_gene: NA
len: 13

CDR3nt: TGTGCCAGCAGTGGGGGCACTGAAGCTTTCTTT
CDR3aa: CASSGGTEAFF
v_gene: TRBV25-1
abundance: NA
j_gene: TRBJ1-1
d_gene: NA
len: 11

CDR3nt: TGTGCCAGCAGCTTACCGTTACGGGGGATGAACACTGAAGCTTTCTTT
CDR3aa: CASSLPLRGMNTEAFF
v_gene: TRBV7-8
abundance: once
j_gene: TRBJ1-1
d_gene: NA
len: 16

CDR3nt: TGTGCCACCTCGGACAGCCGCTCTGGAAACACCATATATTTT
CDR3aa: CATSDSRSGNTIYF
v_gene: TRBV6-5
abundance: NA
j_gene: TRBJ1-3
d_gene: NA
len: 14

CDR3nt: TGTGCCATCAGTGATGTGGGAGATGAGGAGCAGTTCTTC
CDR3aa: CAISDVGDEEQFF
v_gene: TRBV10-3
abundance: NA
j_gene: TRBJ2-1
d_gene: NA
len: 13

CDR3nt: TGTGCCAGCAGTTACGGGGCCTCCGGTGAAGCTTTCTTT
CDR3aa: CASSYGASGEAFF
v_gene: TRBV6-5
abundance: NA
j_gene: TRBJ1-1
d_gene: NA
len: 13

CDR3nt: TGTGCCAGTAGAGTAGGGAGGAATGAAAAACTGTTTTTT
CDR3aa: CASRVGRNEKLFF
v_gene: TRBV19
abundance: NA
j_gene: TRBJ1-4
d_gene: NA
len: 13

CDR3nt: TGTGCCATCAGGAATCAGGGTAGCAATCAGCCCCAGCATTTT
CDR3aa: CAIRNQGSNQPQHF
v_gene: TRBV10-3
abundance: NA
j_gene: TRBJ1-5
d_gene: NA
len: 14

CDR3nt: TGTGCCAGCAGTTTGGGCCTCAACCGGGACAAAGAGAACTTC
CDR3aa: CASSLGLNRDKENF
v_gene: TRBV6-5
abundance: NA
j_gene: TRBJ2-7
d_gene: NA
len: 14

CDR3nt: TGCAGCGGAACAGGGGCGGGCTATGGCTACACCTTC
CDR3aa: CSGTGAGYGYTF
v_gene: TRBV29-1
abundance: NA
j_gene: TRBJ1-2
d_gene: TRBD1
len: 12

CDR3nt: TGCACCAGCAGCCAAGTCTTAGCGGGAGATTCCGGGGAGCTGTTTTTT
CDR3aa: CTSSQVLAGDSGELFF
v_gene: TRBV1
abundance: NA
j_gene: TRBJ2-2
d_gene: NA
len: 16

CDR3nt: TGTGCCAGCAGTTCGTCGGGACAGGGGGCAACTGAAGCTTTCTTT
CDR3aa: CASSSSGQGATEAFF
v_gene: TRBV6-5
abundance: NA
j_gene: TRBJ1-1
d_gene: TRBD1
len: 15